This is a list of T cell receptor beta chains from one sample in a study of T cells expressing NK-cell markers. TCRdb reanalyzed the 5' RACE reads, giving one entry per CDR3 protein sequence and no DNA. This sample contains around 380,000 distinct CDR3 sequences. The sequencing sample was made of blood T cells: a sorted CD56 or NKG2C T cell subset, CD4+ or CD8+ T cells, or bulk PBMC T cells (not recorded which). All receptors come from a woman aged 50 to 65 in good health. Each CDR3 is given with its conserved first and last residue.

CDR3aa | len | j_gene | v_gene
CASSEAEARWGYTF | 14 | TRBJ1-2 | TRBV6-1
CASSQSPGNTIYF | 13 | TRBJ1-3 | TRBV5-1
CASSQVVRVSEQFF | 14 | TRBJ2-1 | TRBV4-1
CASSLGRGLDTQYF | 14 | TRBJ2-3 | TRBV5-6
CASSEVGASPDTQYF | 15 | TRBJ2-3 | TRBV2
CASRSGVVETQYF | 13 | TRBJ2-5 | TRBV6-1
CATSDGQEITDTQYF | 15 | TRBJ2-3 | TRBV24-1
CASRSQVSGANVLTF | 15 | TRBJ2-6 | TRBV28
CASSLTGSGETQYF | 14 | TRBJ2-5 | TRBV7-9
CASSQIGQPRGDEKLFF | 17 | TRBJ1-4 | TRBV4-2
CASSHGFSEQFF | 12 | TRBJ2-1 | TRBV3-1
CASSLLGVLTF | 11 | TRBJ2-6 | TRBV11-2
CASSYPTYSGTSGRIGYNEQFF | 22 | TRBJ2-1 | TRBV27
CSARKDGNTIYF | 12 | TRBJ1-3 | TRBV20-1
CASKRDRGQYNEQFF | 15 | TRBJ2-1 | TRBV11-2
CASSRLYNEQFF | 12 | TRBJ2-1 | TRBV4-1
CASSFAGGGQSDEQFF | 16 | TRBJ2-1 | TRBV7-2
CATSQGGATEQYF | 13 | TRBJ2-7 | TRBV24-1
CASSQVFRGHGELFF | 15 | TRBJ2-2 | TRBV4-2
CASSPLTGANYGYTF | 15 | TRBJ1-2 | TRBV7-9
CASSLVAGRVYNEQFF | 16 | TRBJ2-1 | TRBV5-1
CASSLAGWTTQSTDTQYF | 18 | TRBJ2-3 | TRBV12-3/TRBV12-4
CASSPARFPESDTQYF | 16 | TRBJ2-3 | TRBV12-3/TRBV12-4
CASSLGYPLSSYNEQFF | 17 | TRBJ2-1 | TRBV7-8
CSVATSGMYQETQYF | 15 | TRBJ2-5 | TRBV29-1
CASSLFAGRFPPDTQYF | 17 | TRBJ2-3 | TRBV27
CASSAGLAGGPSYNEQFF | 18 | TRBJ2-1 | TRBV9
CASSAPFGGTSGYNEQFF | 18 | TRBJ2-1 | TRBV6-1
CASSPSTDTHNEQFF | 15 | TRBJ2-1 | TRBV18
CSATQGLAGGGDTQYF | 16 | TRBJ2-3 | TRBV20-1
CASSLELAATGELFF | 15 | TRBJ2-2 | TRBV11-3
CASSQELPGAEAFF | 14 | TRBJ1-1 | TRBV3-1
CSARGIQGGLDEQYF | 15 | TRBJ2-7 | TRBV20-1
CASSLKAGEVEQFF | 14 | TRBJ2-1 | TRBV3-1
CASSFQDLKGIQYF | 14 | TRBJ2-4 | TRBV5-1
CSTRFGLAGGETQYF | 15 | TRBJ2-5 | TRBV20-1
CAWTGQGNHNSPLHF | 15 | TRBJ1-6 | TRBV30
CASSPSPLLGSGASYEQYF | 19 | TRBJ2-7 | TRBV5-1
CASSQVAGMTDTQYF | 15 | TRBJ2-3 | TRBV3-1
CASSLGSVVTEAFF | 14 | TRBJ1-1 | TRBV5-1
CASTGLPNSPLHF | 13 | TRBJ1-6 | TRBV12-3/TRBV12-4
CASSFSGSTGEQFF | 14 | TRBJ2-1 | TRBV7-3
CASSLIRDRGTDTQYF | 16 | TRBJ2-3 | TRBV7-8
CASSLEGRDEQFF | 13 | TRBJ2-1 | TRBV11-2
CASKTAGETQYF | 12 | TRBJ2-5 | TRBV10-3
CASSPGGFFYSYNEQFF | 17 | TRBJ2-1 | TRBV7-9
CASSFRQGGAAQHF | 14 | TRBJ1-5 | TRBV12-3/TRBV12-4
CATSGRTSGRREQFF | 15 | TRBJ2-1 | TRBV15
CASSFSNVGQQYF | 13 | TRBJ2-7 | TRBV12-3/TRBV12-4
CASSLGPGLGMDEQYF | 16 | TRBJ2-7 | TRBV5-1
CAIRPGLAGGSYEQYF | 16 | TRBJ2-7 | TRBV10-3
CASSRRGQGEQFF | 13 | TRBJ2-1 | TRBV7-9
CSARSSGINEQFF | 13 | TRBJ2-1 | TRBV20-1
CASSWDEERYQETQYF | 16 | TRBJ2-5 | TRBV6-9
CASSLELAGGPVETQYF | 17 | TRBJ2-5 | TRBV5-1
CASLLAVQETQYF | 13 | TRBJ2-5 | TRBV7-2
CASSQWVAETQYF | 13 | TRBJ2-5 | TRBV4-1